What follows describes a single T cell receptor (beta chain). These data come from a study of control samples from healthy donors and cancer patients. Profiled with immunoSEQ multiplex PCR; TCRdb holds only in-frame clones, not every one. The sample has hundreds of thousands of clones; more than 80% are singletons. Sequenced: PBMCs. This clonotype originated in a man aged 35-49 years with head and neck cancer.

The CDR3 here is CASRGGLAGAKPPGGTDTQYF. For the CDR3, the DNA is TGTGCCAGCAGGGGCGGACTAGCGGGGGCGAAACCGCCCGGAGGCACAGATACGCAGTATTTT. The rearrangement joins TRBV2 to TRBJ2-3; 13 bases match TRBD2. The V gene's germline CDR1 is SNHLY and CDR2 FYNNEI. The length of the CDR3 is 21 residues. J gave up 1 base and V 6 bases, and 19 bases lay outside the gene matches.